What follows are 7 T cell receptor beta chains derived from one specimen sequenced in a study of blood T cell repertoires in COVID-19. TCRdb keeps only in-frame clones here, not all; method: immunoSEQ multiplex PCR. This sample yields about 250,000 clones, of which around 86% are seen a single time; 5.5% to 6% belongs to the top ten. The sequenced sample consisted of peripheral blood. These receptors were obtained from a woman older than 75 with COVID-19, enrolled during active disease.

For the CDR3, the DNA is TGTGCCAGCAGTTTATCTCGGGAAAAACTGTTTTTT. Protein sequence: CASSLSREKLFF. The chain joins TRBV28 to TRBJ1-4; D is undetermined. V gave up 1 base and J gave up 8 bases, with 5 bases separating them. This CDR3 is built from 12 residues. The V gene's germline CDR1 is MDHEN and CDR2 SYDVKM. Looking up the rest from reference TRBV28 and TRBJ1-4 gives the full variable domain: DVKVTQSSRYLVKRTGEKVFLECVQDMDHENMFWYRQDPGLGLRLIYFSYDVKMKEKGDIPEGYSVSREKKERFSLILESASTNQTSMYLCASSLSREKLFFGSGTQLSVL.

V and J are TRBV7-2 and TRBJ1-1, with 9 bases that match TRBD1. Germline lookup yields CDR1 SGHTA and CDR2 FQGNSA. The CDR3 sequence is 16 residues long. V dropped 7 bases and J dropped 0; count of bases not matched to a gene: 9. CDR3 loop: CASTLQGTGLNTEAFF. In DNA form, the CDR3 reads TGTGCCAGCACCCTACAGGGGACAGGGCTGAACACTGAAGCTTTCTTT.

This clone was counted between two and nine times. The rearrangement uses TRBV5-4 and TRBJ1-1, with TRBD1 identical over 10 bases. The CDR3 extends over 17 amino acids. Germline CDR1 reads SGHNT; CDR2 reads YYREEE (reference sequence). V shed 4 bases, J shed 1 base, and the junction held 10 bases outside the gene matches. CDR3 DNA: TGTGCCAGCAGCATCGACAGGGGGCGCCTTAGGAACACTGAAGCTTTCTTT. It translates to CASSIDRGRLRNTEAFF.

The chain employs TRBV18 and TRBJ1-1; 8 positions match TRBD1. V dropped 2 bases and J dropped 5; count of bases not matched to a gene: 7. This CDR3 is built from 15 residues. Germline V gives CDR1 KGHSH, CDR2 LQKENI. The CDR3 reads CASSPYSRGLTEAFF. The CDR3 DNA sequence: TGTGCCAGCTCACCATATTCCAGGGGGCTTACTGAAGCTTTCTTT.

This clone was detected only once. The genes are TRBV7-6 and TRBJ1-2; the match to TRBD1 covers 11 bases. The ends lost 2 bases at V and 4 bases at J; junction bases unmatched: 18. The CDR3 sequence is 20 residues long. Germline values: CDR1 SGHVS, CDR2 FNYEAQ. This chain's CDR3 is CASSLSSGSGQGGKAYGYTF. The CDR3 nucleotides are TGTGCCAGCAGCTTATCATCGGGCTCGGGACAGGGGGGGAAGGCCTATGGCTACACCTTC.

The CDR3 is CASSLGSSGGANVLTF. CDR3 coding DNA: TGCGCCAGCAGCTTGGGGTCAAGCGGTGGGGCCAACGTCCTGACTTTC. The V gene is TRBV5-1, the J gene TRBJ2-6; tentatively, D is TRBD2 (5 bases). Germline loops: CDR1 SGHRS, CDR2 YFSETQ. The V and J ends lost 0 bases and 3 bases respectively, with 10 bases between them. This CDR3 comprises 16 residues.

The chain is built from TRBV29-1 and TRBJ1-4; TRBD1 matches at 10 bases. This CDR3 region has 12 residues. CDR1 is SQVTM and CDR2 is ANQGSEA in the germline V gene. V was clipped by 7 bases and J by 7 bases; unmatched bases: 3. The CDR3, as DNA: TGCAGCGCCGGGACAGGGGTTGAAAAACTGTTTTTT. Translating gives CSAGTGVEKLFF.